This record covers a single T cell receptor beta chain. The target antigen is unknown. Using unique molecular identifiers, the investigators prepared the TCRbeta library. MiXCR, applied by TCRdb to the PCR reads, yields one record per CDR3 protein. The sample carries some 550,000 distinct CDR3 sequences, roughly 23% recorded once. The data are from a study of T-cell reconstitution after alpha-beta-depleted transplantation in children. Notes on the study in general: Several hundred expanded graft clones reportedly were the source of alpha-beta T cells about two months after transplant. T-cell numbers and diversity, one year after transplant, stemmed largely from T cells that were newly produced.

Sequenced here: PBMCs, mostly from graft donor cells, sampled 360 days after TCRalphabeta/CD19-depleted stem cell transplant. This clonotype originated in a boy under two years old who had a stem cell transplant for acute myeloid leukemia, so the T cells may come from the graft donor.

The CDR3 DNA is TGTGCCAGCACCAACAGGGGGAACACCGGGGAGCTGTTTTTT. It codes for CASTNRGNTGELFF. The chain links TRBV13 to TRBJ2-2; TRBD1 aligns across 7 bases. With 7 bases clipped from V and 1 base from J, the junction kept 3 bases outside the gene matches. Germline CDR1 and CDR2: PRHDT and FYEKMQ (reference sequence). The CDR3 extends over 14 amino acids.